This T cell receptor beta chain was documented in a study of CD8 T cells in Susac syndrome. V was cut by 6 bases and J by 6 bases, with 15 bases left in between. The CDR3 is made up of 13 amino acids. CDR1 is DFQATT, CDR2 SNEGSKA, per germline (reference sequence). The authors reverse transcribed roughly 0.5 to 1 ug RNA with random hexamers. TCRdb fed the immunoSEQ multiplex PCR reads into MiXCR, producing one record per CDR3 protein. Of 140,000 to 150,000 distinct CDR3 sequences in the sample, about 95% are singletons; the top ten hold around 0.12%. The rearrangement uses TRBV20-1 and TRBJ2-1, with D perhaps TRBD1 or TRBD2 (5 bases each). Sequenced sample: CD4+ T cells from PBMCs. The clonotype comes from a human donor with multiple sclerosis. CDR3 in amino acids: CSAGTATGNEQFF. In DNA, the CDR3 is TGCAGTGCAGGGACGGCAACAGGCAATGAGCAGTTCTTC.